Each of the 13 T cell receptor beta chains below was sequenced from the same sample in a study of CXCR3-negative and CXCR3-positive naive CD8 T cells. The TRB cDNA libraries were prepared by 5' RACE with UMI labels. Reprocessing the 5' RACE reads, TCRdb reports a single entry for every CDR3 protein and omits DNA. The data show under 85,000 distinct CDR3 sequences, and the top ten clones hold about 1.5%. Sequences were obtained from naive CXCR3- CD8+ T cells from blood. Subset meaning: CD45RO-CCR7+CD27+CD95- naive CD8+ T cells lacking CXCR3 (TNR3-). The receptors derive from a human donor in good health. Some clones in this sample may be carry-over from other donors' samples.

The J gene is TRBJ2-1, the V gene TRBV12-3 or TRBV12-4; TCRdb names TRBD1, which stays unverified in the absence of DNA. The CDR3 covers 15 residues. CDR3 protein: CASRTGTGYYNEQFF.

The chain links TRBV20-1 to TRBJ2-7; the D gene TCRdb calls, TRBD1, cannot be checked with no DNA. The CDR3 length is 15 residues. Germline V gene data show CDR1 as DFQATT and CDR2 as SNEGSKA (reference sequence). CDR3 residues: CSARSRGQGSYEQYF.

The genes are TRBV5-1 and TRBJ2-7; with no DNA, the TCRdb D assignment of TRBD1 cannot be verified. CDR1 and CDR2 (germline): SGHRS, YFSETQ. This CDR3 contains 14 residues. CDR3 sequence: CASSWGTASYEQYF.

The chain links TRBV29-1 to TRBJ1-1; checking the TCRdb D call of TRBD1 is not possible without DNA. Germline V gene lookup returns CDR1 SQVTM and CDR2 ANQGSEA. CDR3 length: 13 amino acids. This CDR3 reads CSVDRGGVAEAFF.

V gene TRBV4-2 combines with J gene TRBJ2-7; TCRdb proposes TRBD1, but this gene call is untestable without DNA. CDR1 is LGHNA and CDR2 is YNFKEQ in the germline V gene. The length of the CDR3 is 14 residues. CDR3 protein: CASSQTGGSYEQYF.

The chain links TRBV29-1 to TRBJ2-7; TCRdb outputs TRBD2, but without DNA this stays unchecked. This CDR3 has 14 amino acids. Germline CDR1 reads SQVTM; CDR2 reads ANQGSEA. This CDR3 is CSVGGLAGVYEQYF.

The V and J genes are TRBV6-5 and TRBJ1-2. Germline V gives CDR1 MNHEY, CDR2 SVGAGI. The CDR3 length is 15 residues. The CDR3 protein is CASSYIDQGGYGYTF.

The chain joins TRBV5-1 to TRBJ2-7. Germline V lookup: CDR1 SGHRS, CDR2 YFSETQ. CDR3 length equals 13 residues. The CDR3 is CASSPTPSYEQYF.

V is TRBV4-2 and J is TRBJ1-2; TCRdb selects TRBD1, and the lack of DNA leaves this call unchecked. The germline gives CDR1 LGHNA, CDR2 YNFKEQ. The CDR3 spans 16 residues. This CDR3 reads CASSQDRRGSNYGYTF.

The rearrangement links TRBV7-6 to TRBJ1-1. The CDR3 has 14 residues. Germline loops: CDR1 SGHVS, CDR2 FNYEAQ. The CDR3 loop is CASSFSVGVDEAFF.

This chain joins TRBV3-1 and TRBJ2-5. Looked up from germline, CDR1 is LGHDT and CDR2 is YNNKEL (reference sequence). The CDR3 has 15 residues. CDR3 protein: CASSQGRLLEETQYF.

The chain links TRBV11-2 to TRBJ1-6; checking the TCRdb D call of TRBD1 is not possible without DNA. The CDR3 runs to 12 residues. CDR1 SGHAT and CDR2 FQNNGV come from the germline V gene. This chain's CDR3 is CASSSGGKPLHF. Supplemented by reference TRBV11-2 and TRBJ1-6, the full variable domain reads EAGVAQSPRYKIIEKRQSVAFWCNPISGHATLYWYQQILGQGPKLLIQFQNNGVVDDSQLPKDRFSAERLKGVDSTLKIQPAKLEDSAVYLCASSSGGKPLHFGNGTRLTVT.

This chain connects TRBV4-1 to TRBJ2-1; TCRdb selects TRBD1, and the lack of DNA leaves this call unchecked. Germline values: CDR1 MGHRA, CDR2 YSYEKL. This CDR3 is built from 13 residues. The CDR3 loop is CASSPDRVGEQFF.